The clone carrying this T cell receptor beta chain was seen just once. Its antigen is unidentified. Pooling of second doses given at about 4 or about 12 weeks was done. This sample was taken from a study of T cell responses to AZD1222 COVID-19 vaccine. Findings and limits, study-wide: Repertoire sampling happened only post peak T cell response. Reportedly, close to half of spike-specific TCRs are directed against unmutated variant regions. Spike-specific TCRs gained breadth and depth after people received two AZD1222 doses.

Here immunoSEQ multiplex PCR was the method, and the copy in TCRdb shows in-frame clones only, minus some. The sample has about 120,000 clones, around 87% seen once; the top ten hold 3%. The CDR3 consists of 13 residues. Germline-derived CDR1 and CDR2 are MNHEY and SVGAGI. The V end lost 8 bases, the J end lost 5 bases, and 12 bases lay between the germline ends. This specimen consisted of peripheral blood, obtained 28 days after the second AZD1222 dose. This clonotype originated in an adult who received the AZD1222 COVID-19 vaccine. The rearrangement links TRBV6-5 to TRBJ1-4; D gene unclear. CDR3 in DNA: TGTGCCAGCTCCCGGGTCCGCAATGAAAAACTGTTTTTT. Amino acid sequence: CASSRVRNEKLFF.